This T cell receptor (beta chain) derives from a study of CD8+CD57+ T cells in acquired aplastic anemia. The V gene end was trimmed by 6 bases and the J gene end by 4 bases; junction bases not matched to a gene: 9. The CDR3 has 15 residues. Germline loops: CDR1 DFQATT, CDR2 SNEGSKA (reference sequence). This clonotype was detected ten times or more. For CDR3 and TCR beta VDJ profiling, genomic DNA was the template used. TCRdb reanalysed the reads using MiXCR and keeps one entry per CDR3 protein. Here the sample spans roughly 500,000 distinct CDR3 sequences, roughly 34% being singletons. Previously, flow cytometry had revealed CD8+CD57+ cell expansion in the patients chosen for sequencing.

The clonotype comes from a human donor with aplastic anemia. The specimen sequenced was sorted CD4+, CD8+, or CD8+CD57+ T cells (not recorded which) from PBMCs. The rearrangement uses TRBV20-1 and TRBJ2-5; 12 bases line up with TRBD2. CDR3: CSAPLAGGPGETQYF. CDR3 nucleotide sequence: TGCAGTGCCCCGCTAGCGGGAGGGCCGGGAGAGACCCAGTACTTC.